The subject of this entry is one T cell receptor (beta chain). The antigen is not known. The junction had 8 bases not matched to a gene; V was cut back by 1 base and J by 3 bases. Germline-derived CDR1 and CDR2 are SGHRS and YFSETQ. The CDR3 length is 16 residues. The sample belongs to a study of vaccination and CD4 T cells after COVID-19. The Oncomine TCR Beta short-read assay was what sequenced the DNA obtained from cultured CD4+ T cells. TCRdb used MiXCR to reprocess the PCR reads, holding one entry per CDR3 protein. The data hold about 10,000 distinct CDR3 sequences, with roughly a fifth observed a single time. Treatment defined: roughly 11-day PBMC culture with coronavirus spike peptide pools or control peptides (ViraFEST assay).

This specimen was CD4+ T cells from blood, cultured in vitro, taken after SARS-CoV-2 vaccination. The V and J genes are TRBV5-1 and TRBJ2-5; 8 nucleotides align to TRBD2. This TCR was recovered from a human donor who had recovered from COVID-19. The CDR3 DNA sequence: TGCGCCAGCAGCTTGCTTAGCGGGATAAACGAAGAGACCCAGTACTTC. Protein product: CASSLLSGINEETQYF.